This TCR beta chain stems from a study of cytomegalovirus exposure and HLA in healthy donors. Trimming took off 6 bases at V and 1 base at J, with 12 bases between the two ends. In germline, CDR1 is SQVTM, CDR2 ANQGSEA. This CDR3 spans 13 amino acids. The PCR contained 60 Vbeta and 13 Jbeta primers. The data were produced by immunoSEQ multiplex PCR, yet TCRdb's version contains in-frame clones alone and is incomplete. The data contain under 200,000 clones, approximately 73% of them seen just once; the ten biggest clones take up about 5%. The chain carries TRBV29-1 and TRBJ1-1; tentative D call: TRBD1 (6 bases). The clonotype comes from a woman under 30 in good health and CMV-seropositive. The sample taken for sequencing was PBMCs. CDR3 protein: CSVDRSENTEAFF. The CDR3 DNA reads as TGCAGCGTAGACAGGAGTGAGAACACTGAAGCTTTCTTT.